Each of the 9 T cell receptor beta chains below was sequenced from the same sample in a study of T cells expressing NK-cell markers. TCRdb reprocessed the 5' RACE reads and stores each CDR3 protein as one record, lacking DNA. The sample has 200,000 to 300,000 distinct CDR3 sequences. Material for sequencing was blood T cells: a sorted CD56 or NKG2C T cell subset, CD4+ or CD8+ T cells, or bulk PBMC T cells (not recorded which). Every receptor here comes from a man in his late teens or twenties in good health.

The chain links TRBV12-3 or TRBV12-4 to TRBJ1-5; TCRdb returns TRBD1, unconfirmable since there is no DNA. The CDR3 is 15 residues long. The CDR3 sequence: CASRRGQGYNQPQHF.

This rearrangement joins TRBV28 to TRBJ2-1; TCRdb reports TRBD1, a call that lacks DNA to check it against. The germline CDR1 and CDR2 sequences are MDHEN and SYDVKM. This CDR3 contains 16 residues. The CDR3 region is CASSSQQGINYNEQFF.

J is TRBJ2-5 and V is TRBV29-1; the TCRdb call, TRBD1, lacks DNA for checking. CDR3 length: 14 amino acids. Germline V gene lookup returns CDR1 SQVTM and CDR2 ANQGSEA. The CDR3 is CSVDLQGAQETQYF.

The chain's CDR3 is CSARDGTRNDAFF. The chain joins TRBV20-1 to TRBJ1-1; TCRdb's D call, TRBD1, is unchecked because there is no DNA. Per the germline V gene, CDR1 is DFQATT and CDR2 is SNEGSKA (reference sequence). This CDR3 spans 13 amino acids.

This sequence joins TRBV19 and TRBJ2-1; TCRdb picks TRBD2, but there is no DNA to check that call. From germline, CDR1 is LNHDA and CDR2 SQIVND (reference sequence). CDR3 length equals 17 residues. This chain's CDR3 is CASKALLGREGQNEQFF.

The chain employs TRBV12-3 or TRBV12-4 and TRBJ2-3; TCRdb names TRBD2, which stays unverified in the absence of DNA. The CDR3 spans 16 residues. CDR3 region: CASSLGGLAGGNTQYF.

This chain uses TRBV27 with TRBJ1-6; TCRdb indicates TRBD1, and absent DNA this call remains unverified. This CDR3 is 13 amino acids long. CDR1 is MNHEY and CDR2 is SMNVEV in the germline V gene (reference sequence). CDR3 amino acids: CASSGRVWGTLHF.

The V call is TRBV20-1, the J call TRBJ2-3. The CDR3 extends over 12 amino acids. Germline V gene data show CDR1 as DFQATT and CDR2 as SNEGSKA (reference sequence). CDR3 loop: CSAASNIDTQYF.

CDR3: CASMAGFGSPLHF. J is TRBJ1-6 and V is TRBV12-3 or TRBV12-4. The CDR3 covers 13 residues.